Below, one T cell receptor beta chain is given with its context. Trimming shortened V by 6 bases and J by 0 bases, and 3 bases separated the two germline ends. This CDR3 is 12 amino acids long. These data are taken from a study of blood T cell repertoires in COVID-19. Study information: The origin of the acute and convalescent COVID-19 samples was the United States, Italy and Spain.

Authors' analysis steps: Nucleated cell counts were estimated from reference gene primer amplification. The method was immunoSEQ multiplex PCR; TCRdb's version includes in-frame clones alone and lacks a portion of them. D and trimming were read from the DNA, whereas the V and J calls and clone size are those reported in that table. The sample has 35,000 to 50,000 clones; about 85% are singletons. This chain uses TRBV12-3 or TRBV12-4 with TRBJ1-3, with D unresolved. This sequence originates from a human donor in a cohort sampled during active COVID-19. The sequenced sample was peripheral blood. The CDR3 sequence: CASRSSGNTIYF. CDR3 nucleotides: TGTGCCAGCAGGAGCTCTGGAAACACCATATATTTT.